Each of the 27 T cell receptor beta chains below was sequenced from the same sample in a study of graft-versus-host responses after intestinal transplantation. Their antigens remain unidentified. Using immunoSEQ multiplex PCR, the repertoire was profiled, and TCRdb retains in-frame clones only, with some absent. The sample includes under 150,000 clones, roughly 95% seen only once; the top ten take over 2.5%. Sequencing used unstimulated CD8+ T cells sorted from spleen or lymph node cells, obtained before intestinal transplant. The source is a human donor who received an intestinal transplant.

The DNA of the CDR3 is TGCGCCAGCAGCCAGACGACCTCACTAGCGGGACAAGAGACCCAGTACTTC. Residues: CASSQTTSLAGQETQYF. The rearrangement links TRBV4-3 to TRBJ2-5; 10 bases line up with TRBD2. Germline V gene lookup returns CDR1 LGHNA and CDR2 YSLEER. With V trimmed by 3 bases and J by 2 bases, 9 bases remained unmatched. The CDR3 consists of 17 residues.

V gene TRBV29-1 combines with J gene TRBJ2-2; TRBD1 matches 9 bases. The V segment lost 7 bases and the J segment 1 base; nucleotides outside the gene matches: 10. The CDR3 runs to 16 residues. Per germline, CDR1 SQVTM and CDR2 ANQGSEA. In nucleotides, the CDR3 is TGCAGCGGGAGAAGCAGGACAGGGGTGAACACCGGGGAGCTGTTTTTT. Amino acid sequence: CSGRSRTGVNTGELFF.

The chain employs TRBV9 and TRBJ1-6, with 9 bases matching TRBD1. The germline V gene has CDR1 SGDLS and CDR2 YYNGEE. Trimming removed 3 bases from V and 7 bases from J; junction bases left unmatched: 5. This CDR3 is 15 amino acids long. The CDR3 DNA sequence: TGTGCCAGCAGCGAGGACAGGGGATCCAATTCACCCCTCCACTTT. Amino acid sequence: CASSEDRGSNSPLHF.

V and J are TRBV28 and TRBJ1-5, with D possibly TRBD1 on 6 matching bases. The germline gives CDR1 MDHEN, CDR2 SYDVKM. CDR3 length equals 16 residues. CDR3 nucleotide sequence: TGTCCAGGGGCTGCTGAAGGGGAGTATGTCGATCAGCCCCAGCATTTT. Its translation is CPGAAEGEYVDQPQHF.

The V gene is TRBV19, the J gene TRBJ2-3; D remains ambiguous. This CDR3 is 9 amino acids long. Germline CDR1 is LNHDA and CDR2 is SQIVND (reference sequence). The CDR3 DNA follows: TGTGGGAAAACAGATACGCAGTATTTT. Translating gives CGKTDTQYF.

The V and J genes are TRBV28 and TRBJ2-4; 13 nucleotides match TRBD2. This CDR3 contains 16 residues. V lost 6 bases, J lost 7 bases, and 9 bases stayed unmatched. Germline CDR1 is MDHEN and CDR2 is SYDVKM. Here the CDR3 reads CASSRLAGGPMNIQYF. The CDR3 DNA follows: TGTGCCAGCAGCCGACTAGCGGGAGGCCCCATGAACATTCAGTACTTC.

V gene TRBV28 combines with J gene TRBJ2-5, with D possibly matching TRBD1 (6 bases). With the DNA end fitting TRBJ2-7 better, the J assignment may be wrong. From germline, CDR1 is MDHEN and CDR2 SYDVKM. The CDR3 is 16 residues long. In nucleotides, the CDR3 is TGTGCCAGCAGCCATGGGTACAGGGACCCTACCTACGAGCAGTACTTC. Translation gives CASSHGYRDPTYEQYF.

V is TRBV7-9 and J is TRBJ2-5; no firm D call. There are 11 residues in the CDR3. The V gene lost 9 bases and the J gene lost 5 bases, with 10 bases spanning the gap. Germline CDR1 is SEHNR and CDR2 is FQNEAQ (reference sequence). The CDR3: CASIGVETQYF. The CDR3 nucleotides are TGTGCCAGTATTGGGGTTGAGACCCAGTACTTC.

The chain couples TRBV7-8 to TRBJ2-5; 8 bases map to TRBD2. Germline-derived CDR1 and CDR2 are SGHVS and FQNEAQ. This CDR3 region has 17 residues. The J segment lost 3 bases and the V segment lost 7 bases, leaving 16 bases of the junction unmatched. The CDR3 DNA is TGTGCCAGCAACCCTATAATCAAGGGGACTAGGAAAGAGACCCAGTACTTC. Translation gives CASNPIIKGTRKETQYF. Supplemented by reference TRBV7-8 and TRBJ2-5, the full variable domain reads GAGVSQSPRYKVAKRGQDVALRCDPISGHVSLFWYQQALGQGPEFLTYFQNEAQLDKSGLPSDRFFAERPEGSVSTLKIQRTQQEDSAVYLCASNPIIKGTRKETQYFGPGTRLLVL.

This chain links TRBV5-1 with TRBJ2-4, with D maybe TRBD1 (6 bases). CDR1 and CDR2 from the germline V gene are SGHRS and YFSETQ. The CDR3 loop spans 14 amino acids. V lost 3 bases, J lost 2 bases, and 9 bases lay in between. CDR3 in DNA: TGCGCCAGCAGCTGGGACACCTCCAAAAACATTCAGTACTTC. It codes for CASSWDTSKNIQYF.

V usage is TRBV6-5 and J usage is TRBJ2-3; unclear D gene. CDR1 MNHEY and CDR2 SVGAGI come from the germline V gene. The CDR3 is 14 residues long. V lost 2 bases and J 2 bases, leaving 8 bases between the germline ends. The DNA for the CDR3 is TGTGCCAGCAGTTACGGAAGGCACACAGATACGCAGTATTTT. Translating it yields CASSYGRHTDTQYF.

V gene TRBV5-6 combines with J gene TRBJ2-3; D call uncertain. The germline V gene encodes CDR1 SGHDT and CDR2 YYEEEE. Trimming took off 7 bases at V and 6 bases at J, with 12 bases between the two ends. The CDR3 consists of 12 residues. The chain's CDR3 is CASFSGRDTQYF. CDR3 in DNA: TGTGCCAGCTTCTCTGGTAGGGATACGCAGTATTTT.

This chain joins TRBV30 and TRBJ2-7; 8 bases match TRBD2. The germline gives CDR1 GTSNPN, CDR2 SVGIG (reference sequence). The CDR3 spans 14 residues. J was trimmed by 3 bases and V by 2 bases; bases with no gene match: 6. The CDR3 sequence: CAWSTSGPGYEQYF. CDR3 bases: TGTGCCTGGAGTACTAGCGGCCCGGGCTACGAGCAGTACTTC.

The chain recombines TRBV9 with TRBJ2-1; D is uncertain. V dropped 0 bases and J dropped 0 bases, with 13 bases sitting between them. The CDR3 spans 17 residues. Germline CDR1 is SGDLS and CDR2 is YYNGEE. CDR3 DNA: TGTGCCAGCAGCGTAGGAGACGGCCGAAGCTCCTACAATGAGCAGTTCTTC. Translation gives CASSVGDGRSSYNEQFF.

The chain joins TRBV10-3 to TRBJ2-1, with 8 bases lining up with TRBD2. CDR1 and CDR2 (germline): ENHRY, SYGVKD. V gave up 6 bases and J gave up 7 bases; unmatched junction bases: 11. The CDR3 is made up of 15 amino acids. This CDR3 is CAISPGREGLNEQFF. In DNA, the CDR3 is TGTGCCATCAGCCCCGGCCGGGAGGGCCTTAATGAGCAGTTCTTC.

V is TRBV9 and J is TRBJ1-2, with 8 bases that match TRBD1. Looked up from germline, CDR1 is SGDLS and CDR2 is YYNGEE. The CDR3 length is 14 residues. The V segment lost 1 base and the J segment 6 bases; nucleotides outside the gene matches: 5. Here the CDR3 DNA reads TGTGCCAGCAGCGTACAGCAGGGGGCGGATGGCTACACCTTC. This encodes CASSVQQGADGYTF.

The J gene is TRBJ2-1, the V gene TRBV2; TRBD2 matches 7 bases. CDR1 is SNHLY, CDR2 FYNNEI, per germline. Trimming at V came to 8 bases and at J to 6 bases, leaving 10 bases not matched to a gene. This CDR3 has 14 residues. Here the CDR3 DNA reads TGTGCCAGCCTTCAGCGGGACCCCTCCAATGAGCAGTTCTTC. Translating gives CASLQRDPSNEQFF.

This clone was counted a few times. Other DNA variants within this sample encode the same CDR3. The rearrangement joins TRBV19 to TRBJ2-7; the match to TRBD1 covers 11 bases. The CDR3 contains 14 residues. V gave up 4 bases and J gave up 3 bases; unmatched junction bases: 2. The germline gives CDR1 LNHDA, CDR2 SQIVND (reference sequence). CDR3 DNA: TGTGCCAGTAGTACCGGGACAGGGGGCTACGAGCAGTACTTC. This gives the protein CASSTGTGGYEQYF.

This clone was seen just once. The V gene is TRBV28, the J gene TRBJ1-5; D gene ambiguous. The CDR3 totals 13 residues. Germline V gives CDR1 MDHEN, CDR2 SYDVKM. Trimming removed 6 bases at V and 5 bases at J, with 11 bases between. DNA of the CDR3: TGTGCCAGCAGCATTATGAGGGATCAGCCCCAGCATTTT. Protein product: CASSIMRDQPQHF. Full variable domain (rest looked up from reference TRBV28 and TRBJ1-5): DVKVTQSSRYLVKRTGEKVFLECVQDMDHENMFWYRQDPGLGLRLIYFSYDVKMKEKGDIPEGYSVSREKKERFSLILESASTNQTSMYLCASSIMRDQPQHFGDGTRLSIL.

This clone was counted once. V gene TRBV7-6 combines with J gene TRBJ2-1, with TRBD1 matching over 9 bases. Germline CDR1 is SGHVS and CDR2 is FNYEAQ. The trim removed 4 bases at V and 0 bases at J, leaving 4 bases unmatched. The CDR3 is 16 residues long. CDR3 DNA sequence: TGTGCCAGCAGCTCGGCACAGGGGGCCTCCTACAATGAGCAGTTCTTC. Translation: CASSSAQGASYNEQFF.

The V gene is TRBV11-2, the J gene TRBJ2-2, with TRBD1 matching 8 bases. The CDR3 extends over 16 amino acids. V dropped 5 bases and J dropped 3; count of bases not matched to a gene: 8. Germline CDR1 and CDR2: SGHAT and FQNNGV. CDR3 coding DNA: TGTGCCAGCAGCCGGTGGACAGGGATGGACACCGGGGAGCTGTTTTTT. Translated, it gives CASSRWTGMDTGELFF.

This clone showed up just once. The chain joins TRBV2 to TRBJ2-7; tentatively, D is TRBD1 or TRBD2 (5 bases each). CDR3 size: 16 residues. Germline CDR1 SNHLY, CDR2 FYNNEI. Trimming shortened V by 1 base and J by 0 bases, and 13 bases separated the two germline ends. The CDR3 region is CASSEGGHGGSYEQYF. CDR3 coding DNA: TGTGCCAGCAGTGAAGGGGGCCATGGGGGCTCCTACGAGCAGTACTTC.

The count of this clone is one. The missing conserved phenylalanine or tryptophan at the end of this CDR3 makes a read error likely. The DNA is left out, because the CDR3 cannot be placed on it with certainty; the CDR3 is given as TCRdb lists it. The chain combines TRBV30 with TRBJ1-5. The CDR3 is 10 amino acids in total, end residues counted. Germline V lookup: CDR1 GTSNPN, CDR2 SVGIG (reference sequence). This CDR3 is CALEDSAPGG.

The chain joins TRBV4-1 to TRBJ1-1; 9 nucleotides align to TRBD1. This CDR3 region has 15 residues. The germline V gene has CDR1 MGHRA and CDR2 YSYEKL. V was pared by 3 bases and J by 8 bases, with 10 bases of the junction left unmatched. The CDR3 DNA reads TGCGCCAGCAGCCACCTGGGACAGGGAGTTACGGAAGCTTTCTTT. Translating gives CASSHLGQGVTEAFF.

This clone appeared once. CDR3 amino acids: CASSLGRGEHYEQYF. In DNA form, the CDR3 reads TGTGCCAGCAGCTTAGGCAGGGGAGAACACTACGAGCAGTACTTC. This chain joins TRBV13 and TRBJ2-7, with D perhaps matching TRBD1 (6 bases). Trimming removed 0 bases from V and 3 bases from J, with 12 bases in between. The germline gives CDR1 PRHDT, CDR2 FYEKMQ (reference sequence). This CDR3 has 15 amino acids.

V usage is TRBV27 and J usage is TRBJ2-7; D gene ambiguous. The CDR3 length is 15 residues. Germline V CDR1 and CDR2: MNHEY, SMNVEV (reference sequence). V was trimmed by 6 bases and J by 9 bases, leaving 24 bases between them. CDR3 loop: CASRGLGRPQGLQYF. CDR3 nucleotide sequence: TGTGCCAGCAGGGGTTTGGGCCGACCCCAAGGGTTGCAGTACTTC.

This chain joins TRBV16 and TRBJ2-5; 11 bases align to TRBD1. There are 13 residues in the CDR3. The V and J ends lost 4 bases and 11 bases, in that order; junction bases with no gene match: 6. The germline gives CDR1 KGHSY, CDR2 FQNENV. The chain's CDR3 is CASSPGTGGLQYF. As DNA, the CDR3 is TGTGCCAGCAGCCCTGGGACAGGGGGTTTGCAGTACTTC.